These 2 T cell receptor beta chains were all obtained from the same sample, sequenced in a study of early T cells in non-severe SARS-CoV-2 infection. TCRdb reprocessed the 5' RACE reads with MiXCR, giving one entry per CDR3 protein. The sample holds about 66,000 distinct CDR3 sequences, roughly 18% seen once. Sequencing was performed on whole blood, taken at baseline. These receptors were taken from an adult who was a healthcare worker with PCR-confirmed SARS-CoV-2 infection or an uninfected control (not recorded which).

This clonotype has a handful of counts. The chain joins TRBV11-3 to TRBJ2-1, with unresolved D. Germline loops: CDR1 SGHNT, CDR2 YENEEA. The CDR3 is 12 amino acids. The V gene lost 1 base and the J gene lost 12 bases, with 10 bases spanning the gap. The CDR3 region has the DNA TGTGCCAGCAGCTTAGGGTCTTACCGGCAGTTCTTC. This encodes CASSLGSYRQFF.

This clonotype was found a few times. The chain links TRBV11-2 to TRBJ2-7; 7 nucleotides match TRBD2. The germline V gene encodes CDR1 SGHAT and CDR2 FQNNGV. After removal of 0 bases from V and 3 bases from J, the junction contained 5 bases not matched to a gene. CDR3 length: 15 residues. The CDR3, as DNA: TGTGCCAGCAGCTTAGATGTGGGAGGGCGCTACGAGCAGTACTTC. Its protein is CASSLDVGGRYEQYF.